Described below is a single TCR beta chain sequence and its context. Its target is not known. Using a J-beta primer mix together with a sample-barcoded 5' primer, a second PCR was run for roughly 6 to 12 cycles. Via MiXCR, TCRdb re-called the 5' RACE reads, giving one row per CDR3 protein. The table records roughly 930,000 distinct CDR3 sequences, about 44% of them present only once. The data were taken from a study of blood T cells in healthy people across ages. Findings of the study overall: CMV status of donors was not determined, possibly confounding expanded clonotype changes. Naive CD4+ cells and diversity were both higher in long-lived donors than in aged donors.

Germline V lookup: CDR1 SGHVS, CDR2 FQNEAQ. The CDR3 contains 18 residues. The V segment lost 1 base and the J segment 4 bases; nucleotides outside the gene matches: 9. The rearrangement links TRBV7-8 to TRBJ2-3, with 12 bases that match TRBD1. The sample comprised blood. The clonotype originates from a man aged 25 to 40 in good health. The CDR3 here is CASSLVSRDRGHADTQYF. The CDR3 DNA reads as TGTGCCAGCAGCTTAGTATCCCGGGACAGGGGGCACGCAGATACGCAGTATTTT.